Given below is one T cell receptor beta chain in context. This entry is derived from a study of T cells in Graves' hyperthyroidism and ophthalmopathy. Authors of the study amplified TCR beta CDR3 regions from RNA transcripts. HTBI primers were used for first-round RT-PCR of the TCR CDR3. TCRdb fed the multiplex PCR reads into MiXCR, producing one record per CDR3 protein. This repertoire shows 500,000 to 650,000 distinct CDR3 sequences, 11% to 15% found once; its top ten account for about 15%. Each 10 ml fresh peripheral blood draw supplied the PBMCs. CDR3 length: 16 amino acids. The germline CDR1 and CDR2 sequences are DFQATT and SNEGSKA (reference sequence). V shed 4 bases and J 5 bases; nucleotides not matched to a gene: 9.

V and J are TRBV20-1 and TRBJ2-2, with TRBD2 matching 11 bases. The sequenced material came from blood. The receptor's source is a woman aged 35 to 49 with Graves' hyperthyroidism. The CDR3 loop is CSAIGPRLAGTGELFF. In nucleotides, the CDR3 is TGCAGTGCTATAGGACCGAGACTAGCGGGAACCGGGGAGCTGTTTTTT.